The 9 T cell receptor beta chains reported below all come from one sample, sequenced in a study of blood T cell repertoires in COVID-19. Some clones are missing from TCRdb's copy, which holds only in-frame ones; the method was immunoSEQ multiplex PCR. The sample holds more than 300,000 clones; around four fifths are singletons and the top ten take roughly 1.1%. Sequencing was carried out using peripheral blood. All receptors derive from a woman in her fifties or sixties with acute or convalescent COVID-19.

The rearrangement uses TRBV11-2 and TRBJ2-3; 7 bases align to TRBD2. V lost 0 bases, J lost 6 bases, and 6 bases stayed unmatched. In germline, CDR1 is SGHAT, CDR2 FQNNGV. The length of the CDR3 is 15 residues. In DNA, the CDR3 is TGTGCCAGCAGCTTAGAGAGACTAGCTTCTGATACGCAGTATTTT. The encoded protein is CASSLERLASDTQYF.

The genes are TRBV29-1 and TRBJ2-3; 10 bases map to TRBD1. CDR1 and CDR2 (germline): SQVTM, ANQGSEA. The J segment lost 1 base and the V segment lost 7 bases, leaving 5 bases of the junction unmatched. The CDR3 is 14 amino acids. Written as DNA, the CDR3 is TGCAGCGAGACCGGGACAGGGGGCACAGATACGCAGTATTTT. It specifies CSETGTGGTDTQYF.

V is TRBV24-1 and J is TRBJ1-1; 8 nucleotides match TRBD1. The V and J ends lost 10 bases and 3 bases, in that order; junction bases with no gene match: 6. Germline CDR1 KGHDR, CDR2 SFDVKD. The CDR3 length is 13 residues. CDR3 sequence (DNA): TGTGCCACATCGACAGGGGCGGACACTGAAGCTTTCTTT. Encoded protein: CATSTGADTEAFF.

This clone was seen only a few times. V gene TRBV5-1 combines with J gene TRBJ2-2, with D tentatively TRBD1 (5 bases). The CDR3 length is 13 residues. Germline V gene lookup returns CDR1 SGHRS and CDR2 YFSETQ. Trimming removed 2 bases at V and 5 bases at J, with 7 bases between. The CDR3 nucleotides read TGCGCCAGCAGCTTTAAGGGGACCGGGGAGCTGTTTTTT. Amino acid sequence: CASSFKGTGELFF.

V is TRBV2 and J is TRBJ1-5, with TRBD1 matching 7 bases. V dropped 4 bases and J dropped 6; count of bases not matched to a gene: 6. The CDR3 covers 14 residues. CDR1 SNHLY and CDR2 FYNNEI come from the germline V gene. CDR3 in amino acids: CASSVSTGPQPQHF. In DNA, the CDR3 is TGTGCCAGCAGTGTGTCGACAGGGCCTCAGCCCCAGCATTTT.

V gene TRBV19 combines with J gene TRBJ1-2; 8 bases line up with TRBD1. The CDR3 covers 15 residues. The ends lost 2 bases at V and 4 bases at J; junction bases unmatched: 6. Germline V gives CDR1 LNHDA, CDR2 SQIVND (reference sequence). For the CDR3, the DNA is TGTGCCAGTAGTATAAAGGTCACAGGGGGCTATGGCTACACCTTC. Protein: CASSIKVTGGYGYTF.

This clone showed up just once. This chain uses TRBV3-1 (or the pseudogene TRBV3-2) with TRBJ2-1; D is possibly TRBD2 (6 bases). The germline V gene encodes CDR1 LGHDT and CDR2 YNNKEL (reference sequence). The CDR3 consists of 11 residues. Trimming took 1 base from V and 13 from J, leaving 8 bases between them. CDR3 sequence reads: CASSQAGDQFF. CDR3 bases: TGTGCCAGCAGCCAAGCGGGGGACCAGTTCTTC.

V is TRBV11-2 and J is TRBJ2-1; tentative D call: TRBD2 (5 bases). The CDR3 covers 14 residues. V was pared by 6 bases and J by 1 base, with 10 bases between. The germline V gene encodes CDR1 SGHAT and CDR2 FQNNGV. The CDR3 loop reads CASRGEGSYNEQFF. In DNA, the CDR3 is TGTGCCAGCAGGGGAGAGGGATCCTACAATGAGCAGTTCTTC. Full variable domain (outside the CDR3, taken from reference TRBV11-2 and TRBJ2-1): EAGVAQSPRYKIIEKRQSVAFWCNPISGHATLYWYQQILGQGPKLLIQFQNNGVVDDSQLPKDRFSAERLKGVDSTLKIQPAKLEDSAVYLCASRGEGSYNEQFFGPGTRLTVL.

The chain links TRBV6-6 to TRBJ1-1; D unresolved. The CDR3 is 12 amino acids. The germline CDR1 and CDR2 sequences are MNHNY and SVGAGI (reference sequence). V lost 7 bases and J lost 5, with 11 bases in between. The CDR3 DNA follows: TGTGCCAGCACCCGATGGGAGACTGAAGCTTTCTTT. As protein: CASTRWETEAFF.